Presented here are 25 T cell receptor beta chains from one specimen sequenced in a study of monozygotic twins with inflammatory bowel disease. Reanalyzing the 5' RACE reads, TCRdb keeps one entry per CDR3 protein, without DNA. In all, the sample yields about 380,000 distinct CDR3 sequences. The sample taken for sequencing was blood. Receptors originate from a human donor with ulcerative colitis or Crohn's disease, or a healthy co-twin of an affected twin (not recorded which).

The gene calls are TRBV7-3 and TRBJ2-2; TCRdb's D call, TRBD2, is unchecked because there is no DNA. Germline lookup yields CDR1 SGHTA and CDR2 FQGTGA. This CDR3 is built from 14 residues. The CDR3: CASSPRLVSGELFF.

The gene calls are TRBV7-3 and TRBJ2-3; as DNA is missing, the TRBD2 call by TCRdb cannot be tested. The CDR3 length is 15 residues. Germline loops: CDR1 SGHTA, CDR2 FQGTGA. Here the CDR3 reads CASSPLAGHTDTQYF.

The V call is TRBV12-3 or TRBV12-4, the J call TRBJ2-1; the TCRdb call, TRBD2, lacks DNA for checking. The CDR3 totals 16 residues. The CDR3 spells CASSSLAGGKSDEQFF.

V is TRBV7-2 and J is TRBJ1-2; TCRdb outputs TRBD1, but without DNA this stays unchecked. Germline V CDR1 and CDR2: SGHTA, FQGNSA. This CDR3 has 15 residues. CDR3 amino acids: CASSSDREDSYGYTF.

V usage is TRBV12-3 or TRBV12-4 and J usage is TRBJ1-5; TCRdb gives TRBD1 as the D gene, but with no DNA this cannot be confirmed. CDR3 length: 14 residues. CDR3: CASSYRGRNQPQHF.

This chain links TRBV24-1 with TRBJ2-7. Per the germline V gene, CDR1 is KGHDR and CDR2 is SFDVKD. CDR3 length equals 13 residues. This CDR3 reads CATSDSALDEQYF.

The chain joins TRBV27 to TRBJ2-1; TCRdb returns TRBD1, unconfirmable since there is no DNA. The CDR3 runs to 16 residues. Germline V lookup: CDR1 MNHEY, CDR2 SMNVEV (reference sequence). CDR3 loop: CASSLAGQLGRSEQFF.

The chain carries TRBV7-8 and TRBJ1-1; the D gene TCRdb calls, TRBD1, cannot be checked with no DNA. Germline V gene sequence: CDR1 SGHVS, CDR2 FQNEAQ. The CDR3 has 15 residues. The CDR3 loop is CASQSGGTRLQEAFF.

The chain uses TRBV5-1 and TRBJ2-5. CDR1 is SGHRS, CDR2 YFSETQ, per germline. This CDR3 region has 12 residues. The CDR3 spells CASSDPQETQYF.

The chain links TRBV5-1 to TRBJ1-2; TCRdb names TRBD1, which stays unverified in the absence of DNA. In germline, CDR1 is SGHRS, CDR2 YFSETQ. The CDR3 spans 14 residues. The CDR3 reads CASSSLGTGNGYAF.

The chain carries TRBV2 and TRBJ2-7; as DNA is missing, the TRBD2 call by TCRdb cannot be tested. Germline loops: CDR1 SNHLY, CDR2 FYNNEI. The CDR3 covers 13 residues. The CDR3 loop reads CASSEGLVNEQYF.

The chain combines TRBV9 with TRBJ2-3; TCRdb picks TRBD1, but there is no DNA to check that call. Germline CDR1 SGDLS, CDR2 YYNGEE. This CDR3 spans 16 amino acids. The CDR3 spells CASSVLPRWTVDTQYF.

The V and J genes are TRBV29-1 and TRBJ2-7. In germline, CDR1 is SQVTM, CDR2 ANQGSEA. There are 12 residues in the CDR3. CDR3 sequence reads: CSVELFGNEQYF.

The gene calls are TRBV13 and TRBJ2-7; without DNA, the TCRdb call of TRBD1 cannot be checked. The CDR3 runs 15 residues. Germline CDR1 is PRHDT and CDR2 is FYEKMQ (reference sequence). The CDR3 spells CASSLEQGTGYEQYF.

CDR3 region: CASSLRSGLTINNEQFF. The chain links TRBV4-3 to TRBJ2-1; the D call of TRBD2 rests on TCRdb alone, since no DNA is present to check it. This CDR3 comprises 17 residues. Germline CDR1 LGHNA, CDR2 YSLEER.

The chain joins TRBV14 to TRBJ2-1. The CDR3 covers 15 residues. Looked up from germline, CDR1 is SGHDN and CDR2 is FVKESK. CDR3 protein: CASSQLLSSYNEQFF. Together with reference TRBV14 and TRBJ2-1, the CDR3 gives the full variable domain: EAGVTQFPSHSVIEKGQTVTLRCDPISGHDNLYWYRRVMGKEIKFLLHFVKESKQDESGMPNNRFLAERTGGTYSTLKVQPAELEDSGVYFCASSQLLSSYNEQFFGPGTRLTVL.

The rearrangement uses TRBV27 and TRBJ2-5; as DNA is missing, the TRBD1 call by TCRdb cannot be tested. Germline CDR1 reads MNHEY; CDR2 reads SMNVEV (reference sequence). The CDR3 spans 15 residues. CDR3 residues: CASSKNGAYQETQYF.

This chain joins TRBV2 and TRBJ1-2; no DNA is available, so the TRBD1 call from TCRdb remains unchecked. CDR3 size: 12 residues. Germline assignment: CDR1 SNHLY and CDR2 FYNNEI. The chain's CDR3 is CASSGDSYGYTF.

This chain uses TRBV5-1 with TRBJ2-7; TCRdb outputs TRBD2, but without DNA this stays unchecked. CDR3 size: 14 residues. Looked up from germline, CDR1 is SGHRS and CDR2 is YFSETQ. The CDR3 loop reads CASSITTSEGEQYF.

The V call is TRBV6-5, the J call TRBJ2-7. CDR3 length: 13 residues. CDR1 MNHEY and CDR2 SVGAGI come from the germline V gene. CDR3: CASSYGHLYEQYF.

The CDR3 here is CASSLRQATNEKLFF. The chain joins TRBV9 to TRBJ1-4; TCRdb's D call, TRBD1, is unchecked because there is no DNA. The germline CDR1 and CDR2 sequences are SGDLS and YYNGEE. The CDR3 covers 15 residues. The variable domain in full, completed from reference TRBV9 and TRBJ1-4, reads DSGVTQTPKHLITATGQRVTLRCSPRSGDLSVYWYQQSLDQGLQFLIQYYNGEERAKGNILERFSAQQFPDLHSELNLSSLELGDSALYFCASSLRQATNEKLFFGSGTQLSVL.

The CDR3 spells CSARVGNSYNEQFF. The chain is built from TRBV20-1 and TRBJ2-1. Germline CDR1 and CDR2: DFQATT and SNEGSKA (reference sequence). The CDR3 is 14 residues long.

The rearrangement links TRBV7-2 to TRBJ1-4. Germline V gives CDR1 SGHTA, CDR2 FQGNSA. This CDR3 region has 12 residues. The CDR3 protein is CASSTMGEKLFF. Filled out from reference TRBV7-2 and TRBJ1-4, the complete variable domain reads GAGVSQSPSNKVTEKGKDVELRCDPISGHTALYWYRQSLGQGLEFLIYFQGNSAPDKSGLPSDRFSAERTGGSVSTLTIQRTQQEDSAVYLCASSTMGEKLFFGSGTQLSVL.

V is TRBV6-5 and J is TRBJ2-2; TCRdb's D gene call, TRBD2, goes unchecked for lack of DNA. CDR1 MNHEY and CDR2 SVGAGI come from the germline V gene. The CDR3 has 17 amino acids. CDR3 amino acids: CASSYSRHGGHTGELFF.

This chain uses TRBV4-2 with TRBJ2-7. Germline lookup yields CDR1 LGHNA and CDR2 YNFKEQ. This CDR3 has 14 amino acids. This CDR3 is CASSSHTTRYEQYF.